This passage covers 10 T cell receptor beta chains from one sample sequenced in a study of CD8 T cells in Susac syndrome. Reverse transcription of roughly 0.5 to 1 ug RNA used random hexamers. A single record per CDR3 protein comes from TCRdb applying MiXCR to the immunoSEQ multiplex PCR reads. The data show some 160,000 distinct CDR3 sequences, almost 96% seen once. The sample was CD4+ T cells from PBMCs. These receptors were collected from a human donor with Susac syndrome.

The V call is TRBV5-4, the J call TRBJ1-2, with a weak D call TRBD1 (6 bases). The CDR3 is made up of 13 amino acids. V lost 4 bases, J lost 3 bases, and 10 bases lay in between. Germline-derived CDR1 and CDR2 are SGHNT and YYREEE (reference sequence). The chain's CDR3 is CASSHRTDYGYTF. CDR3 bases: TGTGCCAGCAGCCACCGGACAGACTATGGCTACACCTTC.

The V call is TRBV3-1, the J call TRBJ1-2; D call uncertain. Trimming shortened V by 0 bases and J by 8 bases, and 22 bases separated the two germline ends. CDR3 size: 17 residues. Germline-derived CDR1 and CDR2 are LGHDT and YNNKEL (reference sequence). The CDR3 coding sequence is TGTGCCAGCAGCCAAGAGAAGCCAGCCCACAGCGGTCGGGGCTACACCTTC. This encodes CASSQEKPAHSGRGYTF.

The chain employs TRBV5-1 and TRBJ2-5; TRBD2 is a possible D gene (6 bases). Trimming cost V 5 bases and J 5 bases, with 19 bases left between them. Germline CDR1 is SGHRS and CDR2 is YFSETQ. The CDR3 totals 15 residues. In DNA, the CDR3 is TGCGCCAGCAGGGGGGACGGGAGAAGTTCGGAGACCCAGTACTTC. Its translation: CASRGDGRSSETQYF.

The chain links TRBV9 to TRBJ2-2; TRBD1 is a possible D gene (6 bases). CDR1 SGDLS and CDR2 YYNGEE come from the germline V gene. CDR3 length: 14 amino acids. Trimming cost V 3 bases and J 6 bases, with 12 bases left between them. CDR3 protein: CASSGYRVPGELFF. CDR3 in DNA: TGTGCCAGCAGCGGATACAGGGTTCCCGGGGAGCTGTTTTTT.

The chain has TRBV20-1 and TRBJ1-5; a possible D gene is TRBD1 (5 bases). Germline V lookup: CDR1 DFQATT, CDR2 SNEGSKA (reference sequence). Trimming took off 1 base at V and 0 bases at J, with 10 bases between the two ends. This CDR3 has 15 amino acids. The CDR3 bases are TGCAGTGCTAGAGGATGGGGGAATAGCAATCAGCCCCAGCATTTT. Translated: CSARGWGNSNQPQHF.

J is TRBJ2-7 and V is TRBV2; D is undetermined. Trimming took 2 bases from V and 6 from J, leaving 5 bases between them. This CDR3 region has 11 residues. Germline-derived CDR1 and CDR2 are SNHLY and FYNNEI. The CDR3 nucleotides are TGTGCCAGCAGTGAAAGGTCCGAGCAGTACTTC. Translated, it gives CASSERSEQYF.

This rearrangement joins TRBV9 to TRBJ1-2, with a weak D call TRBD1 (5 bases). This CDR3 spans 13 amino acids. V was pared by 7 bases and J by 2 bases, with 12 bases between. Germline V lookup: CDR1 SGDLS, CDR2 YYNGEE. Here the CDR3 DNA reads TGTGCCAGCTCAGGGACGCTGAACTATGGCTACACCTTC. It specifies CASSGTLNYGYTF.

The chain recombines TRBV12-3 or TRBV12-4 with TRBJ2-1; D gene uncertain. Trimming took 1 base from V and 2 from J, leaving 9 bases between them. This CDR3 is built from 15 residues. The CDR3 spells CASSLGYSPYNEQFF. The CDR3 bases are TGTGCCAGCAGTTTAGGTTACTCGCCCTACAATGAGCAGTTCTTC.

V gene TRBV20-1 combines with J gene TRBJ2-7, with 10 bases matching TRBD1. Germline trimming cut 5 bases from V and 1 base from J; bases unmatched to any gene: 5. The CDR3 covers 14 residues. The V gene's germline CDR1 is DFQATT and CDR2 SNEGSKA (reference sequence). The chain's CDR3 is CSARPGQGSYEQYF. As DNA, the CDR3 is TGCAGTGCTCGCCCGGGACAGGGGTCCTACGAGCAGTACTTC.

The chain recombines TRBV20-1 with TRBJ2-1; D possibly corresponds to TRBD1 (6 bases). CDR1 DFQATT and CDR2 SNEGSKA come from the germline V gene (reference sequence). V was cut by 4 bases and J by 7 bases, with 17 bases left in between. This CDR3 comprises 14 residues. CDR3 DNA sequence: TGCAGTGCTACCAACATGTTGGGGACAAATGAGCAGTTCTTC. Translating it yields CSATNMLGTNEQFF.